The rows below give T cell receptor beta chains drawn from one sample of a study of cytotoxic CD8 clonotypes in ibrutinib-treated CLL. Some clones are missing from TCRdb's copy, which holds only in-frame ones; the method was immunoSEQ multiplex PCR. The sample lists fewer than 150,000 clones; 80% to 85% were seen once. The sample here was PBMCs, taken after 24 months of ibrutinib treatment. These receptors came from a human donor with chronic lymphocytic leukemia. Both conserved end residues are part of each CDR3. The order of the fields is V gene, J gene, D gene, clone size, CDR3 DNA, CDR3 protein. A D gene is named only where the DNA matches it firmly. Clone size is shown for a subset of rows, as once, few, many or a class of expanded clone.

v_call: TRBV7-2; j_call: TRBJ2-5; d_call: .; clone_size: .; cdr3_nt: TGTGCCAGCAGCGTAACAGGGCCCCAAGAGACCCAGTACTTC; cdr3_aa: CASSVTGPQETQYF
v_call: TRBV5-1; j_call: TRBJ2-5; d_call: TRBD1; clone_size: .; cdr3_nt: TGCGCCAGCAGCTTGGGAGGGACAGGGGAAGAGACCCAGTACTTC; cdr3_aa: CASSLGGTGEETQYF
v_call: TRBV6-6; j_call: TRBJ1-1; d_call: TRBD1; clone_size: .; cdr3_nt: TGTGCCAGCAGTGGACAGGGGCACACTGAAGCTTTCTTT; cdr3_aa: CASSGQGHTEAFF
v_call: TRBV28; j_call: TRBJ1-5; d_call: TRBD1; clone_size: .; cdr3_nt: TGTGCCAGCAGGGGGGTCGACAGGGGAAATCAGCCCCAGCATTTT; cdr3_aa: CASRGVDRGNQPQHF
v_call: TRBV7-2; j_call: TRBJ2-7; d_call: TRBD1; clone_size: .; cdr3_nt: TGTGCCAGCAGCCGGGACAGAACGGTGGTTCGCGAGCAGTACTTC; cdr3_aa: CASSRDRTVVREQYF
v_call: TRBV7-3; j_call: TRBJ2-3; d_call: .; clone_size: .; cdr3_nt: TGTGCCAGTAGTCCTTTCGCACGGACAGTCACAGATACGCAGTATTTT; cdr3_aa: CASSPFARTVTDTQYF
v_call: TRBV4-2; j_call: TRBJ2-2; d_call: TRBD1; clone_size: .; cdr3_nt: TGTGCCAGCAGCTTTGGGACAGCCGGGGAGCTGTTTTTT; cdr3_aa: CASSFGTAGELFF
v_call: TRBV11-2; j_call: TRBJ2-7; d_call: .; clone_size: .; cdr3_nt: TGTGCCAGCAGCCCCCCGGGCGAGCAGTACTTC; cdr3_aa: CASSPPGEQYF
v_call: TRBV10-2; j_call: TRBJ2-1; d_call: .; clone_size: .; cdr3_nt: TGCGCCAGCAGTGAGGGGGTGGGGCCCCAGTACAATGAGCAGTTCTTC; cdr3_aa: CASSEGVGPQYNEQFF
v_call: TRBV5-1; j_call: TRBJ1-1; d_call: .; clone_size: once; cdr3_nt: TGCGCCAGCAGCACGGGGACCTCCATTAGGGGCACTGAAGCTTTCTTT; cdr3_aa: CASSTGTSIRGTEAFF
v_call: TRBV10-3; j_call: TRBJ2-6; d_call: TRBD1; clone_size: .; cdr3_nt: TGTGCCATCAGCAGAAACAGGGGGCGAGGCTCTGGGGCCAACGTCCTGACTTTC; cdr3_aa: CAISRNRGRGSGANVLTF
v_call: TRBV10-1; j_call: TRBJ1-2; d_call: .; clone_size: .; cdr3_nt: TGCGCCAGCAGACCTGAAGGCAAAAGGGACTATGGCTACACCTTC; cdr3_aa: CASRPEGKRDYGYTF
v_call: TRBV5-4; j_call: TRBJ2-4; d_call: .; clone_size: .; cdr3_nt: TGTGCCAGCAGACAGGAGGCGGCGGACAAAAACATTCAGTACTTC; cdr3_aa: CASRQEAADKNIQYF
v_call: TRBV30; j_call: TRBJ1-2; d_call: TRBD1; clone_size: .; cdr3_nt: TGTGCCTGGGGGAGGGACAGGGCTTTCTATGGCTACACCTTC; cdr3_aa: CAWGRDRAFYGYTF
v_call: TRBV11-3; j_call: TRBJ2-2; d_call: TRBD1; clone_size: .; cdr3_nt: TGTGCCAGCAGCAAGGGACAGGACACCGGGGAGCTGTTTTTT; cdr3_aa: CASSKGQDTGELFF
v_call: TRBV25-1; j_call: TRBJ1-2; d_call: .; clone_size: .; cdr3_nt: TGTGCCAGCAGTGAGTGGGGTCGCGGCTACACCTTC; cdr3_aa: CASSEWGRGYTF
v_call: TRBV5-6; j_call: TRBJ2-7; d_call: TRBD1; clone_size: .; cdr3_nt: TGTGCCAGCAGCTTAAGACAGGGAATGTTCTACGAGCAGTACTTC; cdr3_aa: CASSLRQGMFYEQYF
v_call: TRBV20-1; j_call: TRBJ2-5; d_call: .; clone_size: .; cdr3_nt: TGCAGTGTCAGACTACAAGAGACCCAGTACTTC; cdr3_aa: CSVRLQETQYF
v_call: TRBV5-1; j_call: TRBJ1-1; d_call: .; clone_size: .; cdr3_nt: TGCGCCAGCGCGGGGGGCTCTTTGAACACTGAAGCTTTCTTT; cdr3_aa: CASAGGSLNTEAFF
v_call: TRBV15; j_call: TRBJ2-7; d_call: TRBD1; clone_size: .; cdr3_nt: TGTGCCACCAGCCCAACCCCGGGACAGGGGTTCCACGAGCAGTACTTC; cdr3_aa: CATSPTPGQGFHEQYF
v_call: TRBV2; j_call: TRBJ2-2; d_call: TRBD1; clone_size: .; cdr3_nt: TGTGCCAGCAGGCCAGTGGCAGGGGGTACCGGGGAGCTGTTTTTT; cdr3_aa: CASRPVAGGTGELFF
v_call: TRBV6-6; j_call: TRBJ1-5; d_call: .; clone_size: .; cdr3_nt: TGTGCCAGCAGGGATGGAGGGACTAATCAGCCCCAGCATTTT; cdr3_aa: CASRDGGTNQPQHF
v_call: TRBV11-2; j_call: TRBJ1-6; d_call: .; clone_size: .; cdr3_nt: TGTGCCAGCAGCTTAGAGGGGAATTCACCCCTCCACTTT; cdr3_aa: CASSLEGNSPLHF
v_call: TRBV7-3; j_call: TRBJ2-2; d_call: TRBD1; clone_size: .; cdr3_nt: TGTGCCAGCAGCCCCGGGACAGGTTACACCGGGGAGCTGTTTTTT; cdr3_aa: CASSPGTGYTGELFF
v_call: TRBV5-4; j_call: TRBJ2-3; d_call: TRBD2; clone_size: .; cdr3_nt: TGTGCCAGCAGCCCAGCGGGGAGCTTCACAGATACGCAGTATTTT; cdr3_aa: CASSPAGSFTDTQYF
v_call: TRBV4-3; j_call: TRBJ1-1; d_call: .; clone_size: .; cdr3_nt: TGCGCCAGCAGCCAAGACCCACAGGGGAACACTGAAGCTTTCTTT; cdr3_aa: CASSQDPQGNTEAFF
v_call: TRBV29-1; j_call: TRBJ1-6; d_call: TRBD1; clone_size: few; cdr3_nt: TGCAGCGCACAGGGGACATATAATTCACCCCTCCACTTT; cdr3_aa: CSAQGTYNSPLHF
v_call: TRBV5-4; j_call: TRBJ2-2; d_call: .; clone_size: .; cdr3_nt: TGTGCCAGCAGCGAACAAACAGGAAACACCGGGGAGCTGTTTTTT; cdr3_aa: CASSEQTGNTGELFF
v_call: TRBV4-1; j_call: TRBJ1-4; d_call: .; clone_size: once; cdr3_nt: TGCGCCAGCAGCCAAGTCGCCTTTGAAAAACTGTTTTTT; cdr3_aa: CASSQVAFEKLFF
v_call: TRBV6-5; j_call: TRBJ1-5; d_call: .; clone_size: .; cdr3_nt: TGTGCCAGCAGCCGTACAGGGATAGGCAATCAGCCCCAGCATTTT; cdr3_aa: CASSRTGIGNQPQHF
v_call: TRBV9; j_call: TRBJ1-1; d_call: .; clone_size: .; cdr3_nt: TGTGCCAGCAGCGTAGATATAGCGAACACTGAAGCTTTCTTT; cdr3_aa: CASSVDIANTEAFF
v_call: TRBV5-1; j_call: TRBJ2-1; d_call: TRBD2; clone_size: .; cdr3_nt: TGCGCCAGCAGCGTAGCGGGGGGCGGGTTGAATGAGCAGTTCTTC; cdr3_aa: CASSVAGGGLNEQFF